The T cell receptor beta chain under discussion was sequenced for a study of cytotoxic CD8 clonotypes in ibrutinib-treated CLL. Around 2 micrograms of genomic DNA (from cryopreserved PBMCs) were used for TCR beta libraries. Details on this clone: The antigen is not known. This sample includes further DNA sequences coding for the same CDR3.

Whole-study findings and limits: Patients had baseline clonality above age-matched healthy donors, and this clonality moved with circulating CD8+ T-cell counts.

The protocol was immunoSEQ multiplex PCR, while the TCRdb copy is restricted to in-frame clones and leaves out a portion. The repertoire has hundreds of thousands of clones, around four fifths of them found once; the top ten carry approximately 7%. CDR1 and CDR2 from the germline V gene are KGHSH and LQKENI. The CDR3 covers 13 residues. V was pared by 2 bases and J by 1 base, with 2 bases between. Source: PBMCs, taken before ibrutinib treatment. The receptor was derived from a human donor with chronic lymphocytic leukemia. The chain recombines TRBV18 with TRBJ2-2; the D is unclear. The CDR3, as DNA: TGTGCCAGCTCACCAAGGAACACCGGGGAGCTGTTTTTT. This gives the protein CASSPRNTGELFF.